The 5 T cell receptor beta chains listed next were all sequenced from one sample in a study of shared clonotypes between healthy human individuals. The data were produced by immunoSEQ multiplex PCR, yet TCRdb's version contains in-frame clones alone and is incomplete. This repertoire shows millions of clones, over 85% found once; its top ten account for 1% to 1.3%. Selected positively for CCR7 and CD45RO-negative, naive CD8 cells excluded terminally differentiated effector memory CD45RA+ cells. The sequenced material came from naive CD8+ T cells sorted from blood. Receptor source: a man younger than 35 in good health.

The chain uses TRBV10-3 and TRBJ1-6; the D gene is possibly TRBD1 (5 bases). Germline V gene data show CDR1 as ENHRY and CDR2 as SYGVKD. Trimming took 3 bases from V and 6 from J, leaving 9 bases between them. The CDR3 is made up of 14 amino acids. The CDR3 here is CAISDWDFNSPLHF. The CDR3 region has the DNA TGTGCCATCAGTGACTGGGACTTTAATTCACCCCTCCACTTT.

The chain employs TRBV29-1 and TRBJ1-1, with TRBD1 as a possible D gene (5 bases). CDR3 size: 14 residues. Trimming shortened V by 3 bases and J by 0 bases, and 11 bases separated the two germline ends. The germline CDR1 and CDR2 sequences are SQVTM and ANQGSEA. This CDR3 is CSVDRDGVNTEAFF. CDR3 bases: TGCAGCGTTGACCGGGACGGGGTGAACACTGAAGCTTTCTTT.

This chain links TRBV6-1 with TRBJ1-2, with D possibly matching TRBD1 (6 bases). V dropped 6 bases and J dropped 0 bases, with 11 bases sitting between them. CDR1 MNHNS and CDR2 SASEGT come from the germline V gene. The CDR3 contains 14 residues. In DNA, the CDR3 is TGTGCCAGCAGCTGGACAGCTACTAACTATGGCTACACCTTC. Its translation: CASSWTATNYGYTF.

This sequence joins TRBV30 and TRBJ2-5; 7 positions match TRBD1. The CDR3 runs to 14 residues. J gave up 1 base and V 4 bases, and 6 bases lay outside the gene matches. Per the germline V gene, CDR1 is GTSNPN and CDR2 is SVGIG (reference sequence). CDR3 sequence (DNA): TGTGCCTGGAACCCGGGACAGAGCCAAGAGACCCAGTACTTC. Encoded protein: CAWNPGQSQETQYF.

This chain joins TRBV11-2 and TRBJ2-3; 9 bases line up with TRBD1. V trimming: 5 bases; J trimming: 6 bases; junction bases outside the gene matches: 15. Germline loops: CDR1 SGHAT, CDR2 FQNNGV. The CDR3 covers 17 residues. The CDR3 protein is CASSLQGAAWGEDTQYF. The CDR3 DNA follows: TGTGCCAGCAGCCTACAGGGGGCCGCCTGGGGTGAGGATACGCAGTATTTT.